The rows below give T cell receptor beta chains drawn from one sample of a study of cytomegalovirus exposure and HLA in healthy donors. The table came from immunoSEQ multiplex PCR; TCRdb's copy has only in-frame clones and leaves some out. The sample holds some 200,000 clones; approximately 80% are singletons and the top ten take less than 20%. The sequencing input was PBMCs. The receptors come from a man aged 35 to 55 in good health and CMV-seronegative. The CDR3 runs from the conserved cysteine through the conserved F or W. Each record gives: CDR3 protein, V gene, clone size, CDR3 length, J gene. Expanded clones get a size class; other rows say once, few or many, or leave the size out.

CDR3aa: CASSPGPGAAGETQYF
v_gene: TRBV4-2
abundance: NA
len: 16
j_gene: TRBJ2-5

CDR3aa: CSVGRDPMGNYEQYF
v_gene: TRBV29-1
abundance: NA
len: 15
j_gene: TRBJ2-7

CDR3aa: CASSLLLAGGSYEQYF
v_gene: TRBV28
abundance: NA
len: 16
j_gene: TRBJ2-7

CDR3aa: CASSLSAGVHGYTF
v_gene: TRBV27
abundance: NA
len: 14
j_gene: TRBJ1-2

CDR3aa: CAIAKEGGPYGYTF
v_gene: TRBV10-3
abundance: once
len: 14
j_gene: TRBJ1-2

CDR3aa: CASSQEGLAGGISYEQYF
v_gene: TRBV4-1
abundance: NA
len: 18
j_gene: TRBJ2-7

CDR3aa: CASSAGGYEQYF
v_gene: TRBV7-6
abundance: NA
len: 12
j_gene: TRBJ2-7

CDR3aa: CASSLEGSFPYEQYF
v_gene: TRBV11-1
abundance: NA
len: 15
j_gene: TRBJ2-7

CDR3aa: CASSSTTGITGNTIYF
v_gene: TRBV6-5
abundance: once
len: 16
j_gene: TRBJ1-3

CDR3aa: CASSLNGGKSQFF
v_gene: TRBV27
abundance: NA
len: 13
j_gene: TRBJ2-1

CDR3aa: CASSQPSRDRGEAFF
v_gene: TRBV5-4
abundance: NA
len: 15
j_gene: TRBJ1-1

CDR3aa: CASLPRTANYGYTF
v_gene: TRBV7-9
abundance: few
len: 14
j_gene: TRBJ1-2

CDR3aa: CASSSARHRGFYEQYF
v_gene: TRBV5-4
abundance: NA
len: 16
j_gene: TRBJ2-7

CDR3aa: CAISATGQGSSGANVLTF
v_gene: TRBV10-3
abundance: NA
len: 18
j_gene: TRBJ2-6

CDR3aa: CASSYSSASGYEQYF
v_gene: TRBV6-5
abundance: NA
len: 15
j_gene: TRBJ2-7